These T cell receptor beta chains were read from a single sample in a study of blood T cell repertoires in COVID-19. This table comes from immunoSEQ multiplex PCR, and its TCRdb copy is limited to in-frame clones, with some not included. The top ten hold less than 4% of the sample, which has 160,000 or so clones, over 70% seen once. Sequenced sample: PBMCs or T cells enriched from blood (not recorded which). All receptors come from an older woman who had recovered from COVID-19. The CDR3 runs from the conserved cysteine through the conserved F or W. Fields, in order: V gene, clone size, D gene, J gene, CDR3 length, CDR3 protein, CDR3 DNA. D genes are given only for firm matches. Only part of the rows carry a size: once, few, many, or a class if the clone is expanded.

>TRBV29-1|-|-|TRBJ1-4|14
CSGALGPRNEKLFF
TGCAGCGGCGCACTAGGACCGCGTAATGAAAAACTGTTTTTT
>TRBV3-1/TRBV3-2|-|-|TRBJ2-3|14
CASSQLASTDTQYF
TGTGCCAGCAGCCAATTGGCTAGCACAGATACGCAGTATTTT
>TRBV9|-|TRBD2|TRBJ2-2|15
CASSLGLGGTGELFF
TGTGCCAGCAGCTTGGGACTAGGAGGGACCGGGGAGCTGTTTTTT
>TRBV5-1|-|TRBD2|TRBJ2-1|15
CASSLDGGALREQFF
TGCGCCAGCAGCTTGGACGGGGGGGCCTTGCGCGAGCAGTTCTTC
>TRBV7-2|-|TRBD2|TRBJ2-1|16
CASSLRSGGSYNEQFF
TGTGCCAGCAGCCTAAGGAGCGGGGGATCCTACAATGAGCAGTTCTTC
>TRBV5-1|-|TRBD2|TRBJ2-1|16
CASSWMSGAVYNEQFF
TGCGCCAGCAGCTGGATGAGCGGGGCGGTCTACAATGAGCAGTTCTTC
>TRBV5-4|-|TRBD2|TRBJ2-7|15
CASSAPGLAVYEQYF
TGTGCCAGCAGCGCCCCGGGACTAGCGGTATACGAGCAGTACTTC
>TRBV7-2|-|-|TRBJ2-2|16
CASSAQGALNTGELFF
TGTGCCAGCAGCGCCCAGGGTGCCTTGAACACCGGGGAGCTGTTTTTT
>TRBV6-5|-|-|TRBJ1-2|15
CASSYSNIASYGYTF
TGTGCCAGCAGTTACTCGAATATCGCGAGCTATGGCTACACCTTC
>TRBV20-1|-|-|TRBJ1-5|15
CSASPWGRGNQPQHF
TGCAGTGCTAGTCCCTGGGGGCGAGGCAATCAGCCCCAGCATTTT
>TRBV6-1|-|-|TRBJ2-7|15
CASSEEAASSYEQYF
TGTGCCAGCAGTGAAGAGGCGGCAAGCTCCTACGAGCAGTACTTC
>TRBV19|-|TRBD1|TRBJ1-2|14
CASSTHDRVDGYTF
TGTGCCAGTAGTACCCACGACAGGGTGGATGGCTACACCTTC
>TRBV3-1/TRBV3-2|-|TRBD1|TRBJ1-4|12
CASSPSGGILFF
TGTGCCAGCAGCCCTTCAGGGGGCATCCTGTTTTTT
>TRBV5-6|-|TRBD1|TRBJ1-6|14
CASSFGQVNSPLHF
TGTGCCAGCAGCTTTGGACAGGTTAATTCACCCCTCCACTTT
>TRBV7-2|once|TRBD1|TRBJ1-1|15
CASRRQTGAETEAFF
TGTGCCAGCAGGCGACAAACAGGGGCAGAAACTGAAGCTTTCTTT
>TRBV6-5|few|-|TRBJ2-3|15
CASSLSQISTDTQYF
TGTGCCAGCTCCCTTTCTCAGATTAGCACAGATACGCAGTATTTT
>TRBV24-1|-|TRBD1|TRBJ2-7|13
CATSEIQGSEQYF
TGTGCCACCAGTGAGATACAGGGGTCCGAGCAGTACTTC
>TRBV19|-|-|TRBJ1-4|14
CASSITTEHEKLFF
TGTGCCAGTAGTATAACGACAGAGCATGAAAAACTGTTTTTT
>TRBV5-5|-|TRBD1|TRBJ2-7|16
CASSLYRQGSSYEQYF
TGTGCCAGCAGCTTGTATAGACAGGGAAGCTCCTACGAGCAGTACTTC
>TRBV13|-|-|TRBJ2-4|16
CASSFVSSRAKNIQYF
TGTGCCAGCAGCTTTGTGTCTAGCCGAGCCAAAAACATTCAGTACTTC
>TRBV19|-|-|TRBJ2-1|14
CASSAGRFSNEQFF
TGTGCCAGTAGTGCGGGACGGTTCTCCAATGAGCAGTTCTTC
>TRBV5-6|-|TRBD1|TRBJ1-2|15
CASSFLTQGDYGYTF
TGTGCCAGCAGCTTTCTCACACAGGGGGACTATGGCTACACCTTC
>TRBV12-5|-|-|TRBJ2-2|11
CASGFKRELFF
TGTGCTAGTGGTTTTAAGCGGGAGCTGTTTTTT
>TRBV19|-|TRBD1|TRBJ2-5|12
CASGQAQETQYF
TGTGCCAGTGGACAGGCGCAAGAGACCCAGTACTTC
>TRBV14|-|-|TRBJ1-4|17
CASSQRTQGWSREKLFF
TGTGCCAGCAGTCAGCGAACACAGGGATGGAGCCGTGAAAAACTGTTTTTT
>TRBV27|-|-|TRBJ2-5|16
CASRPQPTNLKETQYF
TGTGCCAGCAGGCCACAGCCAACGAACTTAAAAGAGACCCAGTACTTC
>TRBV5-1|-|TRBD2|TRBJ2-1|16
CASSLVVRTSGAEQFF
TGCGCCAGCAGCTTGGTCGTCCGGACTAGTGGGGCTGAGCAGTTCTTC
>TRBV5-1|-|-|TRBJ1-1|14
CASSFRDINTEAFF
TGCGCCAGCAGCTTCCGGGACATAAACACTGAAGCTTTCTTT
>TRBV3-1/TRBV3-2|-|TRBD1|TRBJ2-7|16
CASSPSLGTGTYEQYF
TGTGCCAGCAGCCCATCTCTTGGGACAGGTACCTACGAGCAGTACTTC
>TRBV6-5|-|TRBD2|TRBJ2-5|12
CATSGGRETQYF
TGTGCCACCTCGGGAGGGCGAGAGACCCAGTACTTC